This T cell receptor beta chain was sequenced in a study of cytomegalovirus exposure and HLA in healthy donors. Study results and limitations: TRBV6-2, TRBV6-3 and some other V segments were unresolvable in 87-base-pair reads. Rarity marked most TCR sequences, yet some public TCRs occurred in many donors.

CDR3 length: 9 residues. From germline, CDR1 is MDHEN and CDR2 SYDVKM. Trimming pared 6 bases from V and 14 bases from J, leaving 10 bases between. The PCR contained 60 Vbeta and 13 Jbeta primers. Using immunoSEQ multiplex PCR, the repertoire was profiled, and TCRdb retains in-frame clones only, with some absent. The data contain 100,000 to 150,000 clones, 74% of them seen just once; the ten biggest clones take up 4% to 4.5%. As to this clone: Its antigen is unidentified.

The chain carries TRBV28 and TRBJ1-2, with D uncertain. The sample comprised PBMCs. The TCR comes from a woman between 45 and 65 years old in good health and CMV-seropositive. The CDR3 DNA is TGTGCCAGCAGCCCGCCCGGGACCTTC. Translating gives CASSPPGTF.